This T cell receptor (beta chain) comes out of a study of blood T cell repertoires in COVID-19. Across the whole study: COVID-19 samples collected from the United States, Italy and Spain covered acute and convalescent phases.

Note on this clone: The same CDR3 also results from other DNA sequences found in this sample.

Here immunoSEQ multiplex PCR was the method, and the copy in TCRdb shows in-frame clones only, minus some. The sample holds some 220,000 clones, 70% to 85% seen once. This CDR3 has 18 amino acids. Looked up from germline, CDR1 is LGHNA and CDR2 is YSLEER. J lost 3 bases, V lost 0 bases, and 11 bases had no gene match. This sequence originates from a man between 50 and 59 years old with active or convalescent COVID-19. The chain is built from TRBV4-3 and TRBJ2-1, with 7 bases lining up with TRBD2. The specimen was peripheral blood. The CDR3 spells CASSQDGASGSIYNEQFF. The CDR3 DNA sequence: TGCGCCAGCAGCCAAGATGGGGCTAGCGGTTCCATCTACAATGAGCAGTTCTTC.